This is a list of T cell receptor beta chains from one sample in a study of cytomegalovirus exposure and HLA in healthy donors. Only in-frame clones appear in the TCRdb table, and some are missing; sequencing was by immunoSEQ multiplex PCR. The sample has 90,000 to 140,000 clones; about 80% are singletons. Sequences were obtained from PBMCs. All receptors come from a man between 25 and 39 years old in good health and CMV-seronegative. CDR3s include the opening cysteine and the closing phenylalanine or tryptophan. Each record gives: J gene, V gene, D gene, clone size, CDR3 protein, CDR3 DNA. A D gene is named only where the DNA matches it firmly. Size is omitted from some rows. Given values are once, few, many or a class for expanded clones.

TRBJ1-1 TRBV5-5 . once CASSLVGGGTTEAFF TGTGCCAGCAGCTTGGTCGGGGGGGGGACCACTGAAGCTTTCTTT
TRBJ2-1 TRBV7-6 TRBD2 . CASSRLGLAASSGEQFF TGTGCCAGCAGCCGACTGGGGCTAGCGGCTTCCTCGGGTGAGCAGTTCTTC
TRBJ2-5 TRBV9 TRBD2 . CASSVGAGEGETQYF TGTGCCAGCAGCGTAGGGGCGGGGGAGGGAGAGACCCAGTACTTC
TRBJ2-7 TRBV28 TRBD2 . CASSSPGLAGVPYEQYF TGTGCCAGCAGTTCTCCGGGACTAGCGGGAGTACCGTACGAGCAGTACTTC
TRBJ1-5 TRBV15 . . CATRGRRGNQPQHF TGTGCCACCAGGGGGCGGAGGGGCAATCAGCCCCAGCATTTT
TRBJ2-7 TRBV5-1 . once CASSLGGLPSYEQYF TGCGCCAGCAGCTTGGGTGGGCTTCCGTCCTACGAGCAGTACTTC
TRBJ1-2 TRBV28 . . CASSGGGSDYGYTF TGTGCCAGCAGTGGCGGGGGGTCGGACTATGGCTACACCTTC
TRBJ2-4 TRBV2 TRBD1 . CASQTRTGGAKNIQYF TGTGCCAGCCAAACACGGACAGGCGGAGCCAAAAACATTCAGTACTTC
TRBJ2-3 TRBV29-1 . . CSAVTDTDTQYF TGCAGCGCAGTGACAGACACAGATACGCAGTATTTT
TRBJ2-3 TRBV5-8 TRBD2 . CASSSQGRGGTDTQYF TGTGCCAGCAGCTCCCAAGGGCGGGGGGGCACAGATACGCAGTATTTT
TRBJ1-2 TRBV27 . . CASSFGRGDWDGYTF TGTGCCAGCAGTTTCGGCAGGGGAGATTGGGATGGCTACACCTTC
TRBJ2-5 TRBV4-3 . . CASSQDRGSARETQYF TGCGCCAGCAGCCAAGATCGAGGAAGCGCAAGGGAGACCCAGTACTTC
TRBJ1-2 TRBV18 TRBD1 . CASSLVPGQGGYGYTF TGTGCCAGCTCACTTGTTCCTGGACAGGGCGGCTATGGCTACACCTTC
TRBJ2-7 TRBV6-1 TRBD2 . CASNMGGIDQQYF TGTGCCAGCAATATGGGAGGGATCGATCAGCAGTACTTC
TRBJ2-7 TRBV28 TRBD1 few CASSLGWDRVRHEQYF TGTGCCAGCAGTTTAGGTTGGGACAGGGTACGTCACGAGCAGTACTTC
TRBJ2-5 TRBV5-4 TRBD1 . CASSFQQGAVGETQYF TGTGCCAGCAGCTTCCAACAGGGGGCGGTGGGAGAGACCCAGTACTTC
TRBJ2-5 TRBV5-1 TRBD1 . CASSLTGQGFGETQYF TGCGCCAGCAGCCTAACGGGACAGGGATTTGGGGAGACCCAGTACTTC
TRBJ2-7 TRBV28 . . CASSLGGSSYEQYF TGTGCCAGCAGTTTGGGGGGAAGCTCCTACGAGCAGTACTTC